This TCR beta chain was observed in a study of spatial heterogeneity in lung cancer (dated by TCRdb to 2018 to 2020). For context, the study as a whole: More beta-chain than alpha-chain transcripts were consistently detected, likely reflecting higher beta-chain transcript abundance. At surgery, both alpha and beta chains were TCR-sequenced in 200 to 250 tumor regions, approximately 64 matched nontumor lung samples and a few dozen PBMC samples. In non-small cell lung cancer, the study made a quantitative comparison of TCR alpha and beta repertoires among multiple tumor regions, matched nontumor lung and blood. Nonsynonymous mutation counts, determined by whole-exome sequencing of tumor tissue, were related to TCR repertoire features. In the raw uncorrected reads, each unique combination of TCR and UMI appeared more than ten times on average. Study-wide findings and limitations: Confirming at a functional level the hypothesis that regional TCRs recognize regional mutations was considered to require additional single-cell paired TCR alpha and beta sequencing.

The label giving this sample's time point can be read as: sample taken at primary tumor resection. The donors were approximately 70 patients from the lung TRACERx cohort who had early-stage, untreated non-small cell lung cancer. TCR sequencing used whole RNA extracted from tumor and nontumor lung tissue, or from cryopreserved PBMC samples, without cell sorting. A patient was chosen for TCR sequencing only when enough RNA was available from at least two tumor regions. Tumor and adjacent nontumor lung specimens were reviewed by a lung pathologist before selection. Receptor amplification or capture employed 5' RACE. Sequencing took place on a NextSeq 500. To allow correction of PCR and sequencing errors, the TCR library protocol tagged every TCR cDNA molecule with a unique molecular identifier. The study's own analysis went as follows. TCR identification, UMI-based error correction and CDR3 extraction were performed with Decombinator tools. Expanded TCRs were defined as those above a frequency of 2 per 1,000, corresponding to the top 1% of the tumor frequency distribution. Rényi diversity was computed with the R vegan package after subsampling each repertoire 100 times to 5,000 TCRs. To build CDR3 similarity networks, amino acid triplet string-kernel similarity was used, and CDR3s were connected when their pairwise similarity was above 0.82. Clones were called with MiXCR by TCRdb after fastp trimmed the public reads at Q25, and only in-frame beta chains were retained. Identical CDR3 protein sequences are pooled into one entry, listed with their most common genes and DNA. Clone size and V and J calls follow TCRdb, not the original study. Within this sample are nearly 5,500 distinct CDR3 sequences, with around 4% of them counted one time only. Jointly, the top ten make up around 13% of the sample.

CDR1 and CDR2, per the germline V gene (reference sequence), are PRHDT and FYEKMQ. The CDR3 holds 14 amino acids from the cysteine to the phenylalanine. Only CDR3 DNA remains: 42 bases, in frame from the first base. Relative to germline, V is 2 bases shorter and J is 0 bases shorter, with 8 bases between their ends. This clonotype is medium-sized (0.01 to 0.1%). Its antigen is still unknown. Base qualities are missing; no much larger clone stands one base away. The sequences come from normal lung tissue next to the tumor, collected at surgery. The chain was built from TRBV13 and TRBJ2-7; the D gene is possibly TRBD1 or TRBD2, each agreeing over 5 bases. This receptor was taken from a male donor with early-stage non-small cell lung cancer. The DNA sequence is given as TGTGCCAGCAGCTTATGGGGGAGCTCCTACGAGCAGTACTTC. Its coded protein is CASSLWGSSYEQYF.